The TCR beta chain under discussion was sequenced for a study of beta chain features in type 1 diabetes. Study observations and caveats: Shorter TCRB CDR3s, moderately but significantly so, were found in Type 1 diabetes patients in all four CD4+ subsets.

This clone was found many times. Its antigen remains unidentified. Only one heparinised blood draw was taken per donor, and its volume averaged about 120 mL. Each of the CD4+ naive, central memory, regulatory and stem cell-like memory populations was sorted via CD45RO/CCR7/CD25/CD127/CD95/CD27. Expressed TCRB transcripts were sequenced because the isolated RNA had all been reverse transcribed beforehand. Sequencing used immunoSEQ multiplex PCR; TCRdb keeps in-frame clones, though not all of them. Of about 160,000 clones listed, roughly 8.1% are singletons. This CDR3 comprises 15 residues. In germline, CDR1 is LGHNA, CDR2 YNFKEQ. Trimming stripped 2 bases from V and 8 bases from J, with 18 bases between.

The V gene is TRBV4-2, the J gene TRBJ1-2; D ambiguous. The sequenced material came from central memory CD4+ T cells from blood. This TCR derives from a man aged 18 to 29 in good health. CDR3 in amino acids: CASSQFVSVQEGYTF. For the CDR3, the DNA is TGTGCCAGCAGCCAATTCGTCTCGGTTCAAGAAGGCTACACCTTC.